One sample yielded the 24 T cell receptor beta chains listed below, sequenced in a study of identical twins. TCRdb re-analysed the 5' RACE reads in MiXCR, keeping a single row per CDR3 protein. Of a few hundred thousand distinct CDR3 sequences listed, about 8.3% are singletons. These data were also filed under a second study, of yellow fever vaccine responses in identical twins.

The sequencing input was CD8+ T cells sorted from blood. These receptors were taken from a young woman in good health.

The CDR3 here is CASSLDGVRKNSPLHF. The DNA for the CDR3 is TGTGCCAGCAGCTTAGATGGGGTCAGGAAGAATTCACCCCTCCACTTT. This chain links TRBV11-2 with TRBJ1-6; no clear D gene. The germline V gene encodes CDR1 SGHAT and CDR2 FQNNGV. Trimming pared 0 bases from V and 7 bases from J, leaving 13 bases between. The CDR3 runs to 16 residues. Supplemented by reference TRBV11-2 and TRBJ1-6, the full variable domain reads EAGVAQSPRYKIIEKRQSVAFWCNPISGHATLYWYQQILGQGPKLLIQFQNNGVVDDSQLPKDRFSAERLKGVDSTLKIQPAKLEDSAVYLCASSLDGVRKNSPLHFGNGTRLTVT.

This clonotype was found many times. The chain couples TRBV4-2 to TRBJ2-4, with 7 bases that match TRBD2. The CDR3 contains 18 residues. Germline V gene lookup returns CDR1 LGHNA and CDR2 YNFKEQ. V lost 5 bases and J lost 0; bases outside the gene matches: 13. The DNA of the CDR3 is TGTGCCAGCAGCGGCCTAGCGGAGGTGGGGATAGCCAAAAACATTCAGTACTTC. It codes for CASSGLAEVGIAKNIQYF.

The rearrangement links TRBV7-9 to TRBJ2-7, with 9 nucleotides matching TRBD1. The CDR3 is 15 amino acids. V was pared by 4 bases and J by 3 bases, with 7 bases of the junction left unmatched. Germline V gives CDR1 SEHNR, CDR2 FQNEAQ (reference sequence). CDR3 DNA: TGTGCCAGCAGCTACTCAGGGACAGGGCTCTACGAGCAGTACTTC. It specifies CASSYSGTGLYEQYF.

The J gene is TRBJ1-1, the V gene TRBV4-1; possibly TRBD1 for D (5 bases). The CDR3 is made up of 16 amino acids. Trimming took 1 base from V and 4 from J, leaving 16 bases between them. Germline CDR1 and CDR2: MGHRA and YSYEKL. CDR3 nucleotides: TGCGCCAGCAGCCAAGTAGGGGCAGGGTATGGCACTGAAGCTTTCTTT. The encoded protein is CASSQVGAGYGTEAFF.

This clonotype was recorded at least ten times. CDR3 loop: CASTLQGTGTEAFF. The CDR3 DNA is TGTGCCAGCACCTTACAGGGGACGGGCACTGAAGCTTTCTTT. This chain uses TRBV12-3 or TRBV12-4 with TRBJ1-1; the match to TRBD1 covers 7 bases. V gave up 7 bases and J gave up 4 bases; unmatched junction bases: 9. The CDR3 consists of 14 residues.

This clonotype was counted ten times or more. The genes are TRBV4-1 and TRBJ1-3, with TRBD1 identical over 10 bases. In germline, CDR1 is MGHRA, CDR2 YSYEKL. With 1 base clipped from V and 4 bases from J, the junction kept 4 bases outside the gene matches. This CDR3 has 16 residues. The CDR3 reads CASSQVTGGAGNTIYF. In DNA form, the CDR3 reads TGCGCCAGCAGCCAAGTGACAGGGGGCGCGGGAAACACCATATATTTT.

This clonotype was seen a handful of times. J is TRBJ2-7 and V is TRBV27; no firm D call. CDR3 size: 14 residues. The germline V gene encodes CDR1 MNHEY and CDR2 SMNVEV (reference sequence). V was clipped by 4 bases and J by 0 bases, with 10 bases between them. The CDR3 region has the DNA TGTGCCAGCAGTTCTGCTCTCAGCTCCTACGAGCAGTACTTC. This gives the protein CASSSALSSYEQYF.

The sample holds a few counts of this clonotype. The V call is TRBV27, the J call TRBJ2-7; no firm D call. Trimming left V 2 bases short and J 2 bases short, with 10 bases between. This CDR3 spans 14 amino acids. Germline CDR1 is MNHEY and CDR2 is SMNVEV (reference sequence). The CDR3 sequence: CASSLRESTYEQYF. The CDR3 DNA follows: TGTGCCAGCAGTTTACGCGAGAGCACCTACGAGCAGTACTTC.

This clonotype has only a few counts. V and J are TRBV27 and TRBJ1-5; D unresolved. The germline V gene encodes CDR1 MNHEY and CDR2 SMNVEV (reference sequence). Trimming cost V 3 bases and J 3 bases, with 9 bases left between them. This CDR3 spans 14 amino acids. The CDR3 protein is CASSFGLINQPQHF. In nucleotides, the CDR3 is TGTGCCAGCAGTTTTGGACTGATCAATCAGCCCCAGCATTTT.

This chain joins TRBV20-1 and TRBJ2-1; the match to TRBD2 covers 8 bases. This CDR3 is built from 14 residues. The germline V gene has CDR1 DFQATT and CDR2 SNEGSKA (reference sequence). Unmatched junction bases numbered 6, after V lost 5 bases and J lost 3 bases. CDR3 sequence reads: CSAVAGGVYNEQFF. The DNA of the CDR3 is TGCAGTGCTGTTGCGGGAGGCGTCTACAATGAGCAGTTCTTC.

This clonotype appeared many times. The chain has TRBV29-1 and TRBJ2-7, with D possibly TRBD1 on 6 matching bases. Germline V lookup: CDR1 SQVTM, CDR2 ANQGSEA. The CDR3 runs to 15 residues. Trimming removed 0 bases from V and 4 bases from J, with 16 bases in between. CDR3 loop: CSVEDFGGRGYEQYF. The CDR3 DNA sequence: TGCAGCGTTGAAGATTTTGGTGGCAGGGGTTACGAGCAGTACTTC.

The table lists this clonotype with many counts. The CDR3 bases are TGTGCCAGCAGTTACTCATCAGAGACCCAGTACTTC. It translates to CASSYSSETQYF. The V call is TRBV6-2 or TRBV6-3, the J call TRBJ2-5; the D is unclear. CDR1 is MNHEY and CDR2 is SVGEGT in the germline V gene. V lost 0 bases to trimming and J lost 4 bases, with 3 bases between them. There are 12 residues in the CDR3.

V gene TRBV4-3 combines with J gene TRBJ2-7; no reliable D call. Trimming stripped 1 base from V and 1 base from J, with 5 bases between. Germline-derived CDR1 and CDR2 are LGHNA and YSLEER. The CDR3 loop spans 13 amino acids. CDR3 nucleotides: TGCGCCAGCAGCCAAGCGGAGTCCTACGAGCAGTACTTC. Its translation: CASSQAESYEQYF.

The V gene is TRBV12-3 or TRBV12-4, the J gene TRBJ2-2; D not resolved. V lost 7 bases to trimming and J lost 3 bases, with 9 bases between them. The CDR3 spans 13 residues. CDR3 DNA: TGTGCCAGCAATGGGTTATACACCGGGGAGCTGTTTTTT. Translating gives CASNGLYTGELFF.

This clonotype was observed many times. The gene calls are TRBV3-1 and TRBJ2-5; TRBD2 matches at 10 bases. The trim removed 1 base at V and 0 bases at J, leaving 8 bases unmatched. Germline loops: CDR1 LGHDT, CDR2 YNNKEL (reference sequence). The CDR3 extends over 18 amino acids. CDR3 residues: CASSQATSGEMYQETQYF. The CDR3 DNA is TGTGCCAGCAGCCAAGCTACTAGCGGGGAGATGTACCAAGAGACCCAGTACTTC.

This clonotype was seen at least ten times. V and J are TRBV12-3 or TRBV12-4 and TRBJ2-3; TRBD2 agrees at 7 bases. With V trimmed by 6 bases and J by 11 bases, 8 bases remained unmatched. The length of the CDR3 is 12 residues. The CDR3 bases are TGTGCCAGCAGCCCAAGCGGGGAAGGGCAGTATTTT. It encodes CASSPSGEGQYF.

This clonotype was seen only a few times. J is TRBJ2-2 and V is TRBV12-3 or TRBV12-4; tentative D call: TRBD1 (6 bases). The CDR3 length is 14 residues. V gave up 3 bases and J gave up 4 bases, with 9 bases separating them. The CDR3 bases are TGTGCCAGCAGTTTGGACAGTTTCACCGGGGAGCTGTTTTTT. This gives the protein CASSLDSFTGELFF.

This clonotype appeared a few times. The gene calls are TRBV7-8 and TRBJ2-4; D remains ambiguous. V dropped 5 bases and J dropped 7 bases, with 15 bases sitting between them. Germline lookup yields CDR1 SGHVS and CDR2 FQNEAQ. The CDR3 is 14 residues long. The CDR3 loop is CASSPLWSDNIQYF. CDR3 DNA sequence: TGTGCCAGCAGCCCCCTGTGGAGTGATAACATTCAGTACTTC.

This chain connects TRBV7-6 to TRBJ2-1; possible D gene TRBD2, 5 bases. Germline V gene sequence: CDR1 SGHVS, CDR2 FNYEAQ. This CDR3 region has 18 residues. Trimming removed 1 base from V and 2 bases from J, with 18 bases in between. CDR3 protein: CASSLDPGLAGPYNEQFF. CDR3 nucleotides: TGTGCCAGCAGCTTAGATCCAGGCCTAGCCGGCCCCTACAATGAGCAGTTCTTC.

This clonotype has just a few counts. This chain connects TRBV7-9 to TRBJ2-1; D ambiguous. The CDR3 contains 16 residues. V was trimmed by 2 bases and J by 7 bases, leaving 18 bases between them. Germline loops: CDR1 SEHNR, CDR2 FQNEAQ (reference sequence). DNA of the CDR3: TGTGCCAGCAGCTTACCCCAGGAAAATCCTACGAATGAGCAGTTCTTC. Translating gives CASSLPQENPTNEQFF.

The V call is TRBV14, the J call TRBJ2-7, with 7 bases lining up with TRBD2. Germline CDR1 SGHDN, CDR2 FVKESK. The ends lost 0 bases at V and 2 bases at J; junction bases unmatched: 7. CDR3 length: 16 amino acids. DNA for the CDR3: TGTGCCAGCAGCCAAGACGAGCGGGGAATCACCTACGAGCAGTACTTC. Protein sequence: CASSQDERGITYEQYF.

This clonotype came up a few times. The CDR3 protein is CASSAESSSTDTQYF. The DNA of the CDR3 is TGTGCCAGCAGTGCCGAATCCTCGTCCACAGATACGCAGTATTTT. V usage is TRBV6-1 and J usage is TRBJ2-3; no clear D gene. Germline loops: CDR1 MNHNS, CDR2 SASEGT. The V gene lost 4 bases and the J gene lost 2 bases, with 13 bases spanning the gap. This CDR3 contains 15 residues.

This clonotype was counted between two and nine times. The rearrangement uses TRBV9 and TRBJ2-7; possibly TRBD1 for D (5 bases). The CDR3 has 14 amino acids. Per the germline V gene, CDR1 is SGDLS and CDR2 is YYNGEE. V was shortened by 2 bases and J by 4 bases, with 13 bases between the two germline ends. The chain's CDR3 is CASSVGDSLYEQYF. As DNA, the CDR3 is TGTGCCAGCAGCGTCGGCGACAGCCTGTACGAGCAGTACTTC.

This clonotype was observed a handful of times. V usage is TRBV7-9 and J usage is TRBJ2-1, with 10 bases lining up with TRBD2. Germline values: CDR1 SEHNR, CDR2 FQNEAQ (reference sequence). After removal of 5 bases from V and 2 bases from J, the junction contained 9 bases not matched to a gene. This CDR3 has 17 residues. CDR3 DNA: TGTGCCAGCAGCCCCCGGACTAGCGGAGATCCCTACAATGAGCAGTTCTTC. Protein product: CASSPRTSGDPYNEQFF.